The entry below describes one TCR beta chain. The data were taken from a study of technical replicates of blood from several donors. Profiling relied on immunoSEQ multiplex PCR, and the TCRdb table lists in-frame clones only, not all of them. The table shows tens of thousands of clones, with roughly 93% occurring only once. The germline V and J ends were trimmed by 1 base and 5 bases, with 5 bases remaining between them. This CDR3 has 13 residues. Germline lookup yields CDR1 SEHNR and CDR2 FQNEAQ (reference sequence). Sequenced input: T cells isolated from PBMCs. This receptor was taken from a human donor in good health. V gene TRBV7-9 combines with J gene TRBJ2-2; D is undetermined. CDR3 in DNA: TGTGCCAGCAGCTTAGTTATTACCGGGGAGCTGTTTTTT. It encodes CASSLVITGELFF.